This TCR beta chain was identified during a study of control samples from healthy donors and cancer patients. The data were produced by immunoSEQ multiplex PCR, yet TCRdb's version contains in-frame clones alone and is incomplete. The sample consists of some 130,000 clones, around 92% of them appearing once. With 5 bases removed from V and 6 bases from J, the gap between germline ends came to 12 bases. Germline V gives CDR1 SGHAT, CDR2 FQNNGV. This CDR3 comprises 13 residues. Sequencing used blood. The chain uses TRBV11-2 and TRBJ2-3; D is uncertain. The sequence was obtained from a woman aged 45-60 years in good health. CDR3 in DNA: TGTGCCAGCAGCGCCCAGGCGAGGGATACGCAGTATTTT. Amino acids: CASSAQARDTQYF. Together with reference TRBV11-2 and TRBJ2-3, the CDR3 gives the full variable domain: EAGVAQSPRYKIIEKRQSVAFWCNPISGHATLYWYQQILGQGPKLLIQFQNNGVVDDSQLPKDRFSAERLKGVDSTLKIQPAKLEDSAVYLCASSAQARDTQYFGPGTRLTVL.